This entry concerns a single T cell receptor (beta chain). Its target is unknown. The sample is drawn from a study of CD8+ T cells in alopecia areata. Study context: Treated patients received oral tofacitinib, 5 to 10 mg twice daily. For 6 to 18 months, tofacitinib was taken, and 6 months off drug followed. Study results and limitations: Among patients, TCR sharing was less clear than in mice, a difference possibly due in part to HLA diversity in the patient population. Higher clonality than in normal scalp was seen in lesional scalp, especially alopecia totalis/universalis.

Extracted from the samples, RNA was reverse transcribed into cDNA to serve as the sequencing template. The repertoire was sequenced with immunoSEQ multiplex PCR; TCRdb's copy has only in-frame clones and lacks some. The sample consists of 140,000 to 150,000 clones, around half of them appearing once. Germline CDR1 and CDR2: MGHDK and SYGVNS. The CDR3 contains 16 residues. V was pared by 3 bases and J by 0 bases, with 15 bases between. Described treatment: oral pan-JAK inhibitor, 5-10 mg twice daily. The TCR comes from a human donor with alopecia areata. Sample: CD8+ T cells sorted from blood, taken at week 4, from a patient treated with tofacitinib. J is TRBJ2-7 and V is TRBV25-1; no firm D call. The DNA for the CDR3 is TGTGCCAGCAGTGATAAATACAGCGACATCTCCTACGAGCAGTACTTC. Protein sequence: CASSDKYSDISYEQYF.